These 14 T cell receptor beta chains were sequenced from one sample in a study of blood T cell repertoires in COVID-19. Produced via immunoSEQ multiplex PCR; TCRdb's table is partial and in-frame only. The sample lists about 83,000 clones; roughly 80% were seen once. Sequenced input: peripheral blood. The origin of the receptors is a woman older than 75 with acute or convalescent COVID-19.

The rearrangement joins TRBV6-5 to TRBJ1-1; 8 nucleotides line up with TRBD1. V shed 6 bases and J 3 bases; nucleotides not matched to a gene: 9. Per the germline V gene, CDR1 is MNHEY and CDR2 is SVGAGI. The CDR3 totals 15 residues. CDR3 loop: CASSTPGTGDTEAFF. The DNA for the CDR3 is TGTGCCAGCAGCACTCCCGGGACAGGTGACACTGAAGCTTTCTTT.

This chain uses TRBV15 with TRBJ2-5; 10 bases are shared with TRBD1. Trimming removed 3 bases from V and 1 base from J; junction bases left unmatched: 2. CDR3 length: 15 residues. CDR1 and CDR2 (germline): LNHNV, YYDKDF (reference sequence). The chain's CDR3 is CATSSRTGGQETQYF. The CDR3, as DNA: TGTGCCACCAGCAGCCGGACAGGGGGCCAAGAGACCCAGTACTTC.

The rearrangement uses TRBV7-8 and TRBJ2-7; 7 bases are shared with TRBD2. This CDR3 is 12 amino acids long. Germline CDR1 SGHVS, CDR2 FQNEAQ. V gave up 5 bases and J gave up 6 bases; unmatched junction bases: 4. The CDR3, as DNA: TGTGCCAGCAGCCTGGGGGGGGGCGAGCAGTACTTC. Its protein is CASSLGGGEQYF. The variable domain in full, completed from reference TRBV7-8 and TRBJ2-7, reads GAGVSQSPRYKVAKRGQDVALRCDPISGHVSLFWYQQALGQGPEFLTYFQNEAQLDKSGLPSDRFFAERPEGSVSTLKIQRTQQEDSAVYLCASSLGGGEQYFGPGTRLTVT.

CDR3 loop: CASSLERGRNGYTF. The CDR3 coding sequence is TGCGCCAGCAGCTTGGAACGGGGGAGGAATGGCTACACCTTC. J is TRBJ1-2 and V is TRBV5-1; D might be TRBD1 (5 bases). Germline-derived CDR1 and CDR2 are SGHRS and YFSETQ. With 0 bases removed from V and 6 bases from J, the gap between germline ends came to 12 bases. This CDR3 is 14 amino acids long.

The rearrangement joins TRBV27 to TRBJ1-6, with 7 bases fitting TRBD1. Germline V gene sequence: CDR1 MNHEY, CDR2 SMNVEV (reference sequence). This CDR3 spans 15 amino acids. Trimming removed 2 bases from V and 9 bases from J; junction bases left unmatched: 7. For the CDR3, the DNA is TGTGCCAGCAGTTTACGACAGGGTGTAGGTTCACCCCTCCACTTT. Its protein product is CASSLRQGVGSPLHF.

The gene calls are TRBV29-1 and TRBJ1-5, with D unresolved. Trimming removed 5 bases at V and 5 bases at J, with 16 bases between. This CDR3 has 14 amino acids. Germline V lookup: CDR1 SQVTM, CDR2 ANQGSEA. CDR3 protein: CSVSGGVEDQPQHF. The CDR3 DNA reads TGCAGCGTTAGTGGTGGCGTCGAGGATCAGCCCCAGCATTTT.

The table lists this clone with a count of one. The V and J genes are TRBV4-1 and TRBJ2-2, with 9 bases matching TRBD2. Germline V gives CDR1 MGHRA, CDR2 YSYEKL. V lost 0 bases, J lost 0 bases, and 5 bases stayed unmatched. The CDR3 contains 18 residues. CDR3 in amino acids: CASSQESAGGANTGELFF. In DNA form, the CDR3 reads TGCGCCAGCAGCCAAGAATCAGCGGGGGGCGCGAACACCGGGGAGCTGTTTTTT.

This rearrangement joins TRBV30 to TRBJ2-5; D is possibly TRBD2 (5 bases). Germline values: CDR1 GTSNPN, CDR2 SVGIG (reference sequence). The V end lost 2 bases, the J end lost 4 bases, and 11 bases lay between the germline ends. The CDR3 length is 13 residues. CDR3 loop: CAWSTLGVETQYF. The CDR3 DNA reads as TGTGCCTGGAGTACGCTCGGGGTAGAGACCCAGTACTTC.

This clone has just one count. The chain recombines TRBV3-1 (or the pseudogene TRBV3-2) with TRBJ1-4, with 7 bases identical to TRBD1. CDR3 length: 14 amino acids. CDR1 and CDR2 (germline): LGHDT, YNNKEL (reference sequence). Trimming at V came to 3 bases and at J to 12 bases, leaving 10 bases not matched to a gene. In DNA form, the CDR3 reads TGTGCCAGCAGCCACGTAGACAGGGAGAGACAACTGTTTTTT. Amino acid sequence: CASSHVDRERQLFF.

This chain joins TRBV5-6 and TRBJ2-7; D is undetermined. This CDR3 is 13 amino acids long. The V end was cut by 1 base, the J end by 5 bases, with 10 bases between. Per germline, CDR1 SGHDT and CDR2 YYEEEE. This CDR3 reads CASSLYGSNEQYF. CDR3 bases: TGTGCCAGCAGCTTGTACGGTTCGAACGAGCAGTACTTC. The entire variable domain, with the rest obtained from reference TRBV5-6 and TRBJ2-7, is as follows: DAGVTQSPTHLIKTRGQQVTLRCSPKSGHDTVSWYQQALGQGPQFIFQYYEEEERQRGNFPDRFSGHQFPNYSSELNVNALLLGDSALYLCASSLYGSNEQYFGPGTRLTVT.

This chain connects TRBV11-1 to TRBJ2-2; 7 bases match TRBD1. Unmatched junction bases numbered 6, after V lost 7 bases and J lost 1 base. Germline CDR1 reads SGHAT; CDR2 reads FQDESV (reference sequence). The CDR3 is made up of 15 amino acids. CDR3 bases: TGTGCCAGCAACCCGGGACAGAGGAACACCGGGGAGCTGTTTTTT. Residues: CASNPGQRNTGELFF.

This clone showed up just once. The rearrangement uses TRBV11-3 and TRBJ2-7; D is unclear. The CDR3 sequence is 16 residues long. Germline V CDR1 and CDR2: SGHNT, YENEEA. V was trimmed by 1 base and J by 0 bases, leaving 13 bases between them. The CDR3: CASSLGRGQLSYEQYF. The DNA for the CDR3 is TGTGCCAGCAGCTTAGGACGTGGGCAACTCTCCTACGAGCAGTACTTC. Full variable domain (remainder filled in from reference TRBV11-3 and TRBJ2-7): EAGVVQSPRYKIIEKKQPVAFWCNPISGHNTLYWYLQNLGQGPELLIRYENEEAVDDSQLPKDRFSAERLKGVDSTLKIQPAELGDSAVYLCASSLGRGQLSYEQYFGPGTRLTVT.

V usage is TRBV3-1 (or the pseudogene TRBV3-2) and J usage is TRBJ2-5; 13 bases agree with TRBD2. V lost 0 bases to trimming and J lost 5 bases; unmatched junction nucleotides: 6. The CDR3 has 17 amino acids. The germline V gene has CDR1 LGHDT and CDR2 YNNKEL (reference sequence). The DNA of the CDR3 is TGTGCCAGCAGCCAAGATACTAGCGGGGGGGCCTGGGAGACCCAGTACTTC. It is translated as CASSQDTSGGAWETQYF.

The chain employs TRBV18 and TRBJ2-5; 14 bases are shared with TRBD2. This CDR3 spans 16 amino acids. V lost 3 bases, J lost 5 bases, and 5 bases stayed unmatched. CDR1 and CDR2 (germline): KGHSH, LQKENI. Here the CDR3 reads CASSPPGLAGDETQYF. In DNA, the CDR3 is TGTGCCAGCTCACCTCCGGGACTAGCGGGGGATGAGACCCAGTACTTC.